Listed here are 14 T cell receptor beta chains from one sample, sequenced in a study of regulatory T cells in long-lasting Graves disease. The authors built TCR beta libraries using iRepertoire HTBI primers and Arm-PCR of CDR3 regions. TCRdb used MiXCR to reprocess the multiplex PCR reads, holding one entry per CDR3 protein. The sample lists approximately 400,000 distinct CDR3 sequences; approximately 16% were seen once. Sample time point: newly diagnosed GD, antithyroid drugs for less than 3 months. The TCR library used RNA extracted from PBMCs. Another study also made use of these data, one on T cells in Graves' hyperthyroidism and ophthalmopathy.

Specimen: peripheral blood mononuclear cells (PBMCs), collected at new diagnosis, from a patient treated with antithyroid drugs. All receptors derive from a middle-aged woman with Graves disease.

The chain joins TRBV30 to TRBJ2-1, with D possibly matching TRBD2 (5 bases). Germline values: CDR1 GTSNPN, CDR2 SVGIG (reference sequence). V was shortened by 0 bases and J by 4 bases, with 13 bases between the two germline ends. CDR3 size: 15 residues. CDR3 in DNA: TGTGCCTGGAGTGTACAAGGACTGCCTTACAATGAGCAGTTCTTC. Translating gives CAWSVQGLPYNEQFF.

The CDR3 is CASSYADLYGYTF. The CDR3 bases are TGTGCCAGCAGTTATGCGGACCTTTATGGCTACACCTTC. The chain uses TRBV28 and TRBJ1-2, with D unclear. Germline values: CDR1 MDHEN, CDR2 SYDVKM. Deletions cut 4 bases from V and 5 bases from J, with 11 bases between. The CDR3 has 13 amino acids.

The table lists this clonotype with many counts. The CDR3 loop reads CASSSGTITDTQYF. CDR3 DNA sequence: TGTGCCAGCAGTTCCGGGACTATCACAGATACGCAGTATTTT. The V and J genes are TRBV12-3 or TRBV12-4 and TRBJ2-3; 7 nucleotides align to TRBD2. This CDR3 comprises 14 residues. V lost 4 bases, J lost 2 bases, and 3 bases stayed unmatched.

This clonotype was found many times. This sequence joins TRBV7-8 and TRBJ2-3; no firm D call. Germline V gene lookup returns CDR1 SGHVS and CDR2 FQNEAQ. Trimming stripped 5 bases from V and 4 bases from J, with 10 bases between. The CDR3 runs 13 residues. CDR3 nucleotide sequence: TGTGCCAGCAGCATGTCCGGCGCAGATACGCAGTATTTT. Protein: CASSMSGADTQYF.

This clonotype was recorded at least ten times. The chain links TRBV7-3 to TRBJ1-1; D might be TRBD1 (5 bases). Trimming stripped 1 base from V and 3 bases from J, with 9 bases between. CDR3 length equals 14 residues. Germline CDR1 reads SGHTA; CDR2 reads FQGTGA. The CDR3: CASSLSGGDTEAFF. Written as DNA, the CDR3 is TGTGCCAGCAGCTTAAGCGGGGGGGACACTGAAGCTTTCTTT.

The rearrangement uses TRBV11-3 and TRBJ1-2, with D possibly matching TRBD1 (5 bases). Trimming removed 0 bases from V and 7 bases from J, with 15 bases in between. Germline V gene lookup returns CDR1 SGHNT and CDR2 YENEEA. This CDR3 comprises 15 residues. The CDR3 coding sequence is TGTGCCAGCAGCTTAGATCTTTATGGGACGCGTGGCTACACCTTC. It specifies CASSLDLYGTRGYTF.

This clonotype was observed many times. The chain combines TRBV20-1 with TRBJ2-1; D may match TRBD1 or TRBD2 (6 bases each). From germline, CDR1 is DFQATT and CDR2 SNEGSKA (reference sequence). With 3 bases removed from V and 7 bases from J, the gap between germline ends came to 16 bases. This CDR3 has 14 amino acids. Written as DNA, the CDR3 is TGCAGTGCTAGTGTGCCGGGGGCGAGGAATGAGCAGTTCTTC. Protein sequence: CSASVPGARNEQFF.

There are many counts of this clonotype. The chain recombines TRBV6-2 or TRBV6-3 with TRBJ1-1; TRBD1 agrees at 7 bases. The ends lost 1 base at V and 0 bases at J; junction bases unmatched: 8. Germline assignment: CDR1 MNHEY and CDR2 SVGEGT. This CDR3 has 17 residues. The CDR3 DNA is TGTGCCAGCAGTTACTTTCTGGGACAGCCCTTGAACACTGAAGCTTTCTTT. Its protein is CASSYFLGQPLNTEAFF.

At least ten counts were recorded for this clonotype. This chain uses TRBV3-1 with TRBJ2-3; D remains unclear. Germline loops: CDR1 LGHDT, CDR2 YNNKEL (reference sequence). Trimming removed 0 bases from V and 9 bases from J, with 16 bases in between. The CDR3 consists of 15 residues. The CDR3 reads CASSQDILWGTTQYF. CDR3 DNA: TGTGCCAGCAGCCAAGATATCCTCTGGGGTACGACGCAGTATTTT.

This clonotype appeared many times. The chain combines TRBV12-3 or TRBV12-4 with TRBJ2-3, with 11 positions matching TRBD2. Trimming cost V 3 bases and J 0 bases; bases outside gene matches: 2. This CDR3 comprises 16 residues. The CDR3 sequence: CASSLGLADSTDTQYF. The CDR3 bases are TGTGCCAGCAGTTTGGGACTAGCGGATAGCACAGATACGCAGTATTTT.

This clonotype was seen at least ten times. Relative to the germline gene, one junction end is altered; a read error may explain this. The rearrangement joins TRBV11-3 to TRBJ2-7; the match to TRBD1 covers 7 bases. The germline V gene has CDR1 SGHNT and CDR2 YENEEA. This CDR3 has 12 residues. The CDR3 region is CASSPTRDSLFF. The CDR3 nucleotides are TGTGCCAGCAGCCCTACACGGGACAGCCTCTTCTTC.

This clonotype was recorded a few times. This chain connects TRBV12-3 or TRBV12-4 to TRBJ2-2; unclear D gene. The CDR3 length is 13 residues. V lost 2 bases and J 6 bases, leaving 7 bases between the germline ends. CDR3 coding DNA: TGTGCCAGCAGTTTAAACGGTCCCGGGGAGCTGTTTTTT. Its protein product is CASSLNGPGELFF.

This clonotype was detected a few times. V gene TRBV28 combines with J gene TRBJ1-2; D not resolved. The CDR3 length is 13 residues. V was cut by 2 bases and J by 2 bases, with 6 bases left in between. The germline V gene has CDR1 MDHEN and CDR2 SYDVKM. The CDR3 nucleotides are TGTGCCAGCAGTTTAGAACTGAACTATGGCTACACCTTC. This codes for CASSLELNYGYTF.

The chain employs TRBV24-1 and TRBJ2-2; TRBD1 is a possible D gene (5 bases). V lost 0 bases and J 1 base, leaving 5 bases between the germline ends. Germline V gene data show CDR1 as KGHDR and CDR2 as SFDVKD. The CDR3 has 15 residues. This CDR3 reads CATSDLDRNTGELFF. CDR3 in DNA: TGTGCCACCAGTGATTTGGACAGGAACACCGGGGAGCTGTTTTTT.